The 12 T cell receptor beta chains below were found in one sample sequenced in a study of shared clonotypes between healthy human individuals. Positive CCR7 selection of CD45RO-negative cells yielded the naive CD8 cells, and terminally differentiated effector memory CD45RA+ cells were excluded. Clones were read by immunoSEQ multiplex PCR, and TCRdb kept only the in-frame ones, dropping some. Here the sample spans fewer than 800,000 clones, about 90% being singletons. The sample was naive CD8+ T cells sorted from blood. All receptors come from a man aged 30-40 years in good health.

The chain carries TRBV5-6 and TRBJ1-2; 10 positions agree with TRBD1. This CDR3 is built from 14 residues. J was trimmed by 3 bases and V by 2 bases; bases with no gene match: 1. Germline values: CDR1 SGHDT, CDR2 YYEEEE. The chain's CDR3 is CASSFGTGDYGYTF. For the CDR3, the DNA is TGTGCCAGCAGCTTCGGGACAGGGGACTATGGCTACACCTTC.

The rearrangement links TRBV6-1 to TRBJ1-5; D remains ambiguous. From germline, CDR1 is MNHNS and CDR2 SASEGT. V was shortened by 0 bases and J by 0 bases, with 15 bases between the two germline ends. The CDR3 contains 18 residues. CDR3 region: CASSEALRKVYSNQPQHF. In DNA form, the CDR3 reads TGTGCCAGCAGTGAAGCGCTTCGAAAGGTTTATAGCAATCAGCCCCAGCATTTT.

The chain couples TRBV6-1 to TRBJ1-1; no clear D gene. Trimming shortened V by 5 bases and J by 6 bases, and 13 bases separated the two germline ends. From germline, CDR1 is MNHNS and CDR2 SASEGT. This CDR3 is built from 13 residues. CDR3 amino acids: CASSFDGLAEAFF. CDR3 sequence (DNA): TGTGCCAGCAGTTTTGACGGGCTGGCTGAAGCTTTCTTT.

The genes are TRBV6-6 and TRBJ2-7; D may be TRBD1 (5 bases). The V gene's germline CDR1 is MNHNY and CDR2 SVGAGI (reference sequence). V was clipped by 2 bases and J by 0 bases, with 11 bases between them. The CDR3 is 15 residues long. CDR3 in amino acids: CASSYGAVSSYEQYF. In DNA, the CDR3 is TGTGCCAGCAGTTACGGGGCCGTGAGCTCCTACGAGCAGTACTTC.

The chain joins TRBV27 to TRBJ1-2; TRBD1 is a possible D gene (5 bases). This CDR3 has 13 amino acids. Trimming removed 5 bases from V and 8 bases from J, with 15 bases in between. CDR1 MNHEY and CDR2 SMNVEV come from the germline V gene (reference sequence). The CDR3 region is CASSPSGGTGYTF. CDR3 in DNA: TGTGCCAGCAGTCCCTCGGGAGGGACGGGCTACACCTTC.

The CDR3 is CASSLVTALGMNTEAFF. Written as DNA, the CDR3 is TGTGCCAGCAGCTTGGTGACAGCCCTAGGAATGAACACTGAAGCTTTCTTT. This chain joins TRBV5-6 and TRBJ1-1; D might be TRBD1 (5 bases). The V end lost 0 bases, the J end lost 0 bases, and 15 bases lay between the germline ends. The CDR3 is 17 amino acids. CDR1 is SGHDT, CDR2 YYEEEE, per germline.

This clone occurred once. This chain joins TRBV2 and TRBJ1-2; weak D call: TRBD1 (5 bases). Between the trimmed V and J ends, which lost 7 bases and 8 bases, there was a span of 14 bases. Germline values: CDR1 SNHLY, CDR2 FYNNEI. The CDR3 is 12 amino acids. The CDR3, as DNA: TGTGCCAGCAAGGGGACTCGTGAGGGCTACACCTTC. Residues: CASKGTREGYTF.

The rearrangement uses TRBV7-2 and TRBJ2-3; D uncertain. The CDR3 extends over 17 amino acids. Germline V lookup: CDR1 SGHTA, CDR2 FQGNSA. Trimming pared 8 bases from V and 1 base from J, leaving 22 bases between. CDR3 in amino acids: CASDPPGQRIRTDTQYF. The DNA for the CDR3 is TGTGCCAGCGACCCCCCTGGTCAGCGAATACGCACAGATACGCAGTATTTT.

This chain joins TRBV25-1 and TRBJ2-1; D gene unclear. The V end was cut by 6 bases, the J end by 0 bases, with 12 bases between. The germline V gene encodes CDR1 MGHDK and CDR2 SYGVNS. This CDR3 spans 15 amino acids. In DNA, the CDR3 is TGTGCCAGCAGGGGATACGCAAGCTCCTACAATGAGCAGTTCTTC. Its protein is CASRGYASSYNEQFF.

V usage is TRBV6-5 and J usage is TRBJ1-1; perhaps TRBD1 as D (6 bases). Germline CDR1 MNHEY, CDR2 SVGAGI. V shed 6 bases and J shed 1 base, with 12 bases lying between them. The CDR3 consists of 14 residues. DNA for the CDR3: TGTGCCAGCAGCGTACAGGGCGGGAACACTGAAGCTTTCTTT. It yields the protein CASSVQGGNTEAFF.

The genes are TRBV28 and TRBJ2-5; 10 positions agree with TRBD2. CDR1 MDHEN and CDR2 SYDVKM come from the germline V gene. The CDR3 runs to 17 residues. V dropped 2 bases and J dropped 5; count of bases not matched to a gene: 11. The CDR3 DNA follows: TGTGCCAGCAGTTTAGGGTTGTCTAGCGGGAGCTCGGAGACCCAGTACTTC. It specifies CASSLGLSSGSSETQYF. Supplemented by reference TRBV28 and TRBJ2-5, the full variable domain reads DVKVTQSSRYLVKRTGEKVFLECVQDMDHENMFWYRQDPGLGLRLIYFSYDVKMKEKGDIPEGYSVSREKKERFSLILESASTNQTSMYLCASSLGLSSGSSETQYFGPGTRLLVL.

The gene calls are TRBV5-6 and TRBJ1-1; D remains ambiguous. The CDR3 runs 12 residues. The V and J ends lost 9 bases and 1 base respectively, with 10 bases between them. CDR1 SGHDT and CDR2 YYEEEE come from the germline V gene. The CDR3 reads CATSWGNTEAFF. The DNA of the CDR3 is TGTGCCACATCATGGGGGAACACTGAAGCTTTCTTT.